Listed below are T cell receptor beta chains from one sample, sequenced in a study of T cell changes during pregnancy in multiple sclerosis. Produced via immunoSEQ multiplex PCR; TCRdb's table is partial and in-frame only. The sample lists roughly 45,000 clones; 95% were seen once. The specimen comprised CD8+ T cells from peripheral blood mononuclear cells, sampled in the first trimester of pregnancy. These receptors originate from a female donor with multiple sclerosis, enrolled in a pregnancy study. CDR3s include the opening cysteine and the closing phenylalanine or tryptophan. The D gene is left open where the match is weak. Size tells how often a clone was seen (once, few, many) or the class of an expanded clone, and some rows leave it out.

-	-	TRBV30	TRBJ2-2	TGTGCCTGGAGTGTAGTAGTAATCGGGGAGCTGTTTTTT	CAWSVVVIGELFF
-	-	TRBV9	TRBJ1-2	TGTGCCAGCAGCGGACAGACCTCCTATGGCTACACCTTC	CASSGQTSYGYTF
TRBD1	-	TRBV6-5	TRBJ2-7	TGTGCCAGCAGTTTCGGGACAGGAGGAGCCTACGAGCAGTACTTC	CASSFGTGGAYEQYF
TRBD1	-	TRBV7-9	TRBJ2-1	TGTGCCAGCAGCTCATCGACAGGGATTTCCTACAATGAGCAGTTCTTC	CASSSSTGISYNEQFF
TRBD1	-	TRBV27	TRBJ2-7	TGTGCCAGCAGTTTTGGACAGGGTTACGAGCAGTACTTC	CASSFGQGYEQYF
-	-	TRBV19	TRBJ2-7	TGTGCCAGTAGCAGGGATCCCTACGAGCAGTACTTC	CASSRDPYEQYF
-	-	TRBV15	TRBJ1-5	TGTGCCGCCAGCAGGGTGCGGGGGCGGCAGCCCCAGCATTTT	CAASRVRGRQPQHF
-	-	TRBV9	TRBJ2-3	TGTGCCAGCAGCTCCCCAACGGTTGGGGTTAGCGCCTCCACAGATACGCAGTATTTT	CASSSPTVGVSASTDTQYF
TRBD1	-	TRBV27	TRBJ2-7	TGTGCCAGCAGTACTTGGACAGGGACCTACGAGCAGTACTTC	CASSTWTGTYEQYF
-	-	TRBV5-1	TRBJ1-5	TGCGCCAGCAGCTTGGAGGGGGAGGGGGATCAGCCCCAGCATTTT	CASSLEGEGDQPQHF
TRBD1	-	TRBV5-4	TRBJ2-7	TGTGCCAGCAGCGATCGGGACAGATCCTACGAGCAGTACTTC	CASSDRDRSYEQYF
TRBD1	-	TRBV25-1	TRBJ2-3	TGTGCCAGCAGCAAGGACAGGGTCACAGATACGCAGTATTTT	CASSKDRVTDTQYF
-	-	TRBV7-3	TRBJ2-2	TGTGCCAGCAGCCGACAGAAGTTCCACACCGGGGAGCTGTTTTTT	CASSRQKFHTGELFF
TRBD1	few	TRBV9	TRBJ1-2	TGTGCCAGCAGTTATCCGCGACAGGGGTCCTACTATGGCTACACCTTC	CASSYPRQGSYYGYTF
TRBD1	-	TRBV5-1	TRBJ2-7	TGCGCCAGCAGCTTGCGGACAGGACGGAACTCCTACGAGCAGTACTTC	CASSLRTGRNSYEQYF
-	-	TRBV2	TRBJ1-2	TGTGCCAGCAGCGTTGGGGGAGGGGGATCTAACTATGGCTACACCTTC	CASSVGGGGSNYGYTF
-	-	TRBV5-1	TRBJ2-7	TGCGCCAGCAGCCCTGACAGCTCCTACGAGCAGTACTTC	CASSPDSSYEQYF
TRBD2	-	TRBV4-3	TRBJ2-7	TGCGCCAGCAGCCAGACTAGCGGGAGTTCGAGCTCCTACGAGCAGTACTTC	CASSQTSGSSSSYEQYF
-	-	TRBV12-5	TRBJ1-2	TGTGCTAGTGGGGTACCAGGTGCCGACTATGGCTACACCTTC	CASGVPGADYGYTF
-	-	TRBV6-1	TRBJ2-1	TGTGCCAGCAGTGAATCCCGCGGTGCGGGTGAGCAGTTCTTC	CASSESRGAGEQFF
-	-	TRBV4-1	TRBJ2-7	TGCGCCAGCAGCCAAGGCGCCTCCTACGAGCAGTACTTC	CASSQGASYEQYF
-	-	TRBV19	TRBJ2-7	TGTGCCAGTAGTATCGCGGGACTCTCCTACGAGCAGTACTTC	CASSIAGLSYEQYF
TRBD2	-	TRBV6-1	TRBJ2-7	TGTGCCAGCATTGGACTAGCGGGACCCTACGAGCAGTACTTC	CASIGLAGPYEQYF
-	-	TRBV13	TRBJ1-3	TGTGCCAGCAGCTTAGGTCATGGCAGGGAAGGAAACACCATATATTTT	CASSLGHGREGNTIYF
TRBD1	-	TRBV7-9	TRBJ1-4	TGTGCCAGCAGCTTAACAGGGGGTGAAAAACTGTTTTTT	CASSLTGGEKLFF
-	-	TRBV7-6	TRBJ1-6	TGTGCCAGCAGCTTAGCCCTTAATTCACCCCTCCACTTT	CASSLALNSPLHF
-	-	TRBV30	TRBJ2-1	TGTGCCTGGGCACCCCCGCTGAGTGAGCAGTTCTTC	CAWAPPLSEQFF
TRBD1	once	TRBV29-1	TRBJ2-1	TGCAGCGTTGAGGGTGGACAGGGGAGCTCCTACAATGAGCAGTTCTTC	CSVEGGQGSSYNEQFF
-	once	TRBV13	TRBJ2-1	TGTGCCAGCAGCTTGGGGCTCAGCTCCTACAATGAGCAGTTCTTC	CASSLGLSSYNEQFF
-	-	TRBV11-2	TRBJ2-7	TGTGCCAGCAGCTTAGATCGGACTGGCTACGAGCAGTACTTC	CASSLDRTGYEQYF
-	-	TRBV7-9	TRBJ2-7	TGTGCCAGCATCGAGACACTCACTAGAGAGCAGTACTTC	CASIETLTREQYF
-	-	TRBV6-1	TRBJ2-7	TGTGCCAGCAGTGATTTAGAAACCGCCTACGAGCAGTACTTC	CASSDLETAYEQYF
TRBD2	-	TRBV9	TRBJ2-1	TGTGCCAGCAGCGTTTTAGCGGGAGGCACTAATGAGCAGTTCTTC	CASSVLAGGTNEQFF
-	few	TRBV30	TRBJ1-5	TGTGCCTGGAGTGTTGGCAAGGTTAGCCAGCCCCAGCATTTT	CAWSVGKVSQPQHF
-	-	TRBV4-3	TRBJ2-7	TGCGCCAGCAGCCAATCGGCGACAGGAGGCTACGAGCAGTACTTC	CASSQSATGGYEQYF
-	-	TRBV2	TRBJ2-7	TGTGCCAGCACCGCGGTCCGACCGGGGCAGTACTTC	CASTAVRPGQYF
TRBD1	-	TRBV4-1	TRBJ2-5	TGCGCCAGCAGCCTAGGGACAGGGGGCGCGGAGACCCAGTACTTC	CASSLGTGGAETQYF
-	-	TRBV6-1	TRBJ2-7	TGTGCCAGCAGTGCTGGACTGGCCGCCTACGAGCAGTACTTC	CASSAGLAAYEQYF